This is a list of T cell receptor beta chains from one sample in a study of beta chain features in type 1 diabetes. Profiled with immunoSEQ multiplex PCR; TCRdb holds only in-frame clones, not every one. The table records some 360,000 clones, 20% of them present only once. Sequencing input: naive CD4+ T cells from blood. These receptors all stem from a woman younger than 35 in good health. The CDR3 runs from the conserved cysteine through the conserved F or W. D genes are given only for firm matches. Clone sizes are given selectively: once, few, many, or a class where the clone is expanded.

j_gene	v_gene	d_gene	abundance	CDR3aa	CDR3nt
TRBJ1-5	TRBV30	NA	once	CAWSDRTDQPQHF	TGTGCCTGGAGTGATAGGACAGATCAGCCCCAGCATTTT
TRBJ2-3	TRBV4-2	TRBD2	few	CASSPNLGLAGEDTQYF	TGTGCCAGCAGCCCTAACCTAGGCCTAGCGGGAGAGGATACGCAGTATTTT
TRBJ2-7	TRBV15	TRBD1	few	CATSRSGTDYEQYF	TGTGCCACCAGCAGGTCAGGGACAGACTACGAGCAGTACTTC
TRBJ2-2	TRBV30	NA	few	CAWKAGQLNTGELFF	TGTGCCTGGAAGGCGGGACAGTTGAACACCGGGGAGCTGTTTTTT
TRBJ2-5	TRBV6-5	TRBD1	NA	CASSGTEQETQYF	TGTGCCAGCAGTGGGACAGAACAAGAGACCCAGTACTTC
TRBJ1-1	TRBV4-2	TRBD1	NA	CASSQGQGGGTEAFF	TGTGCCAGCAGCCAAGGACAGGGGGGAGGCACTGAAGCTTTCTTT
TRBJ2-1	TRBV4-3	TRBD2	few	CASSQSFSGGPYNEQFF	TGCGCCAGCAGCCAATCCTTTAGCGGGGGGCCTTACAATGAGCAGTTCTTC
TRBJ2-7	TRBV29-1	NA	NA	CTARTDSYEQYF	TGCACAGCAAGGACTGACTCCTACGAGCAGTACTTC
TRBJ1-6	TRBV4-1	NA	NA	CASSQFLAGPSYNSPLHF	TGCGCCAGCAGCCAATTCTTGGCGGGACCCTCCTATAATTCACCCCTCCACTTT
TRBJ2-5	TRBV2	TRBD2	few	CAESGGSQETQYF	TGTGCCGAAAGCGGGGGGTCTCAAGAGACCCAGTACTTC
TRBJ2-5	TRBV29-1	TRBD1	few	CSVEEGTGGETQYF	TGCAGCGTTGAAGAAGGGACAGGTGGGGAGACCCAGTACTTC
TRBJ2-3	TRBV5-1	TRBD1	NA	CASSISDRESDTQYF	TGCGCCAGCAGCATATCGGACAGGGAGTCCGATACGCAGTATTTT
TRBJ2-1	TRBV6-6	TRBD2	NA	CASSLAGGYNEQFF	TGTGCCAGCAGTTTGGCGGGGGGGTATAATGAGCAGTTCTTC
TRBJ1-1	TRBV6-1	NA	NA	CASSERQMNTEAFF	TGTGCCAGCAGTGAGCGGCAGATGAACACTGAAGCTTTCTTT
TRBJ2-1	TRBV6-5	TRBD2	NA	CASSSPSGRNYNEQFF	TGTGCCAGCAGTTCCCCTAGCGGGAGGAACTACAATGAGCAGTTCTTC
TRBJ1-2	TRBV28	NA	few	CASTPGALYGYTF	TGTGCCAGCACCCCAGGCGCCCTCTATGGCTACACCTTC
TRBJ1-2	TRBV11-2	TRBD1	NA	CASSFLGQGNYGYTF	TGTGCCAGCAGCTTCTTAGGACAGGGGAACTATGGCTACACCTTC
TRBJ1-5	TRBV13	NA	once	CASSLGLGGGNQPQHF	TGTGCCAGCAGCCTGGGCCTCGGCGGGGGCAATCAGCCCCAGCATTTT
TRBJ2-7	TRBV7-9	TRBD2	few	CASSPPPGTSAYEQYF	TGTGCCAGCAGCCCCCCCCCAGGGACTAGTGCCTACGAGCAGTACTTC
TRBJ2-1	TRBV10-3	NA	few	CAISEFLHNEQFF	TGTGCCATCAGTGAGTTCCTCCACAATGAGCAGTTCTTC
TRBJ2-2	TRBV4-3	TRBD2	few	CASSQILAGGPRNTGELFF	TGCGCCAGCAGCCAAATACTAGCGGGGGGGCCAAGGAACACCGGGGAGCTGTTTTTT
TRBJ2-1	TRBV4-2	NA	few	CASSHLGLPSYNEQFF	TGTGCCAGCAGCCACTTGGGACTGCCATCCTACAATGAGCAGTTCTTC
TRBJ1-2	TRBV2	NA	NA	CASRQDSYGYTF	TGTGCCAGTCGACAGGATTCATATGGCTACACCTTC
TRBJ1-2	TRBV10-3	TRBD1	NA	CAISERGQGVYGYTF	TGTGCCATCAGTGAGAGAGGACAGGGGGTCTATGGCTACACCTTC
TRBJ2-7	TRBV15	NA	few	CATSRDRAGGSYEQYF	TGTGCCACCAGCAGAGATCGGGCAGGGGGGTCCTACGAGCAGTACTTC
TRBJ1-1	TRBV18	NA	NA	CASSLTGLNTEAFF	TGTGCCAGCTCGCTTACAGGGTTGAACACTGAAGCTTTCTTT
TRBJ2-3	TRBV7-2	NA	few	CASSLVGGGSGTQYF	TGTGCCAGCAGCTTAGTGGGAGGGGGGTCTGGTACGCAGTATTTT
TRBJ1-6	TRBV7-2	NA	few	CASSLEDRESSPLHF	TGTGCCAGCAGCTTAGAAGATAGGGAGTCCTCACCCCTCCACTTT
TRBJ2-7	TRBV4-3	TRBD1	few	CASSQGAGGYEQYF	TGCGCCAGCAGCCAAGGTGCAGGGGGCTACGAGCAGTACTTC
TRBJ2-5	TRBV18	TRBD2	NA	CASSRGLAEETQYF	TGTGCCAGCTCAAGAGGACTAGCGGAAGAGACCCAGTACTTC
TRBJ2-5	TRBV11-2	NA	few	CASSWAHMETQYF	TGTGCCAGCAGCTGGGCTCACATGGAGACCCAGTACTTC
TRBJ2-1	TRBV18	TRBD1	NA	CASSPTGEEQFF	TGTGCCAGCTCCCCAACAGGGGAAGAGCAGTTCTTC
TRBJ2-3	TRBV5-4	TRBD2	NA	CASRKRTSGVTDTQYF	TGTGCCAGCAGGAAGAGGACTAGCGGGGTGACAGATACGCAGTATTTT
TRBJ2-2	TRBV5-1	NA	NA	CASSPTSGQPNTGELFF	TGCGCCAGCAGTCCTACTTCAGGGCAACCGAACACCGGGGAGCTGTTTTTT
TRBJ2-5	TRBV6-1	TRBD2	NA	CASRLPGGYQETQYF	TGTGCCAGCAGGTTGCCGGGAGGGTACCAAGAGACCCAGTACTTC
TRBJ1-2	TRBV19	NA	NA	CASWSGDTANYGYTF	TGTGCCAGTTGGTCCGGGGACACAGCTAACTATGGCTACACCTTC
TRBJ1-5	TRBV6-5	NA	NA	CASSLLAGGNQPQHF	TGTGCCAGCAGTCTCCTCGCGGGTGGCAATCAGCCCCAGCATTTT
TRBJ1-1	TRBV5-1	NA	few	CASSLYMGLNTEAFF	TGCGCCAGCAGCTTGTATATGGGGCTGAACACTGAAGCTTTCTTT
TRBJ1-2	TRBV29-1	TRBD1	NA	CSAGQGARNYGYTF	TGCAGCGCGGGACAGGGGGCGCGAAACTATGGCTACACCTTC
TRBJ2-1	TRBV10-3	NA	few	CAISESDSYNEQFF	TGTGCCATCAGTGAGTCGGACAGCTACAATGAGCAGTTCTTC